There are many counts of the clone carrying this T cell receptor (beta chain). Its cognate antigen is unknown. Construction of TCR beta libraries relied on iRepertoire HTBI primers and on Arm-PCR targeting CDR3 regions. TCRdb re-derived calls from the multiplex PCR reads in MiXCR, one entry per CDR3 protein. This repertoire shows 400,000 to 500,000 distinct CDR3 sequences, around 20% found once; its top ten account for under 9%. The data were obtained in a study of regulatory T cells in long-lasting Graves disease. General study points: Comparison showed that persistent patients shared more public clonotypes (about 2,600) than new patients (approximately 930). Lower TCR diversity was seen in persistent Graves' patients than in newly diagnosed ones. It was in persistent disease that TRBV28, TRBJ1-2 and TRBJ2-5 were favored.

Time point meaning: persistent/refractory GD, antithyroid drugs over 5 years with positive TRAb. Extracted PBMC RNA gave rise to the TCR library. Germline CDR1 and CDR2: ENHRY and SYGVKD. V gave up 4 bases and J gave up 5 bases, with 9 bases separating them. This CDR3 comprises 14 residues. The receptor's source is a female donor with Graves disease. Sequenced material: peripheral blood mononuclear cells (PBMCs), taken when the disease was refractory, from a patient treated with antithyroid drugs. This sequence joins TRBV10-3 and TRBJ1-6; D is ambiguous. CDR3 amino acids: CAISGHSNNSPLHF. The CDR3 nucleotides read TGTGCCATCAGTGGCCACAGCAATAATTCACCCCTCCACTTT.